This T cell receptor beta chain derives from a study of regulatory T cells in long-lasting Graves disease. The TCR beta library used iRepertoire HTBI primers with Arm-PCR amplification of CDR3. TCRdb processed the multiplex PCR reads anew with MiXCR; each CDR3 protein has one entry. This sample has around 500,000 distinct CDR3 sequences, with 12% found just once. The study's findings and limits: Segments TRBV28, TRBJ1-2 and TRBJ2-5 showed preferential usage in persistent disease. Patients with persistent disease shared 2,741 public clonotypes, outpacing the approximately 970 shared by new patients.

Many counts were recorded for this clonotype. Its antigen is not known. Stated time point: newly diagnosed GD, antithyroid drugs for less than 3 months. Extracted RNA from PBMCs served as the source of the TCR library. In germline, CDR1 is MNHEY, CDR2 SMNVEV (reference sequence). The CDR3 covers 17 residues. V lost 4 bases and J lost 6, with 22 bases in between. These records were also assigned to another study, of T cells in Graves' hyperthyroidism and ophthalmopathy. That study adds: Uncontrolled infections, other autoimmune diseases, pregnancy or lactation led to exclusion of patients. A first-round RT-PCR of the TCR CDR3 used the HTBI primer set.

The V call is TRBV27, the J call TRBJ2-1, with D perhaps matching TRBD1 (5 bases). The source material was peripheral blood mononuclear cells (PBMCs), sampled at new diagnosis, from a patient treated with antithyroid drugs. This sequence originates from a woman in her twenties or thirties with Graves disease. CDR3 region: CASSSDGRALSGNEQFF. The CDR3 DNA sequence: TGTGCCAGCAGTTCCGACGGCAGGGCCCTTTCTGGCAATGAGCAGTTCTTC.